The clone carrying this TCR beta chain is a singleton in its sample. TCRdb's table, derived via immunoSEQ multiplex PCR, lists solely in-frame clones and lacks some. The sample yields 50,000 or so clones, approximately 84% seen once. This record belongs to a study of PD-L1 blockade in urothelial cancer. Study summary: Atezolizumab was started by patients at some point between 2013 and 2014 at 1,200 mg intravenously every 3 weeks. Blood was analyzed 3 weeks (second dose) and 6 weeks after treatment start. Previous chemotherapy exposure amounted to 0 to 3 regimens for patients. Each blood sample yielded a median of around 130,000 T cells.

CDR1 and CDR2 (germline): SGHRS, YFSETQ. After removal of 2 bases from V and 5 bases from J, the junction contained 12 bases not matched to a gene. The CDR3 extends over 16 amino acids. Specified time point: peripheral blood 6 weeks after treatment start. The sequencing here drew on PBMCs, taken around atezolizumab (anti-PD-L1) treatment. The chain carries TRBV5-1 and TRBJ2-5, with TRBD1 matching 7 bases. The TCR sequence derives from a man aged 60 to 69 with urothelial cancer. This chain's CDR3 is CASSFSLGGGGETQYF. The DNA for the CDR3 is TGCGCCAGCAGCTTTTCCCTAGGGGGCGGAGGTGAGACCCAGTACTTC.